Below, 24 T cell receptor beta chains from the same sample are listed, as sequenced in a study of chemoradiotherapy in HPV16-positive cancers. Method: immunoSEQ multiplex PCR; TCRdb's copy keeps in-frame clones and lacks some. This sample has about 31,000 clones, with around 84% found just once. Sequences were derived from blood, sampled from a patient who underwent chemoradiotherapy. The receptors come from a human donor with HPV-associated anogenital cancer.

The genes are TRBV10-3 and TRBJ1-2, with 9 bases identical to TRBD1. The CDR3 is 13 residues long. J was trimmed by 4 bases and V by 7 bases; bases with no gene match: 4. Per germline, CDR1 ENHRY and CDR2 SYGVKD. The CDR3 is CAITQGATYGYTF. The CDR3, as DNA: TGTGCCATCACACAGGGGGCTACCTATGGCTACACCTTC.

DNA of the CDR3: TGTGCCAGCAGCTTAGCGCGCAGGGGTGAGACCCAGTACTTC. Encoded protein: CASSLARRGETQYF. The chain combines TRBV7-6 with TRBJ2-5, with D perhaps matching TRBD1 (6 bases). V was cut by 0 bases and J by 5 bases, with 10 bases left in between. This CDR3 is built from 14 residues. Germline V gives CDR1 SGHVS, CDR2 FNYEAQ.

CDR3 in amino acids: CASSQDKTSDRRHQPQHF. The CDR3 coding sequence is TGCGCCAGCAGCCAAGATAAGACCTCGGACAGGCGGCATCAGCCCCAGCATTTT. This chain uses TRBV4-1 with TRBJ1-5; 7 nucleotides match TRBD1. Trimming cost V 0 bases and J 5 bases; bases outside gene matches: 13. The length of the CDR3 is 18 residues. The germline V gene encodes CDR1 MGHRA and CDR2 YSYEKL.

This CDR3 is CASSEVGAGNYGYTF. CDR3 DNA: TGTGCCAGCAGTGAAGTGGGCGCAGGGAACTATGGCTACACCTTC. The genes are TRBV25-1 and TRBJ1-2, with D possibly being TRBD1 (5 bases). CDR1 is MGHDK, CDR2 SYGVNS, per germline. V lost 2 bases and J lost 2, with 12 bases in between. The CDR3 runs to 15 residues.

The gene calls are TRBV18 and TRBJ2-5; D is uncertain. Per germline, CDR1 KGHSH and CDR2 LQKENI. The CDR3 is made up of 13 amino acids. V was trimmed by 3 bases and J by 4 bases, leaving 9 bases between them. The CDR3 sequence is CASSPQPLETQYF. The CDR3 bases are TGTGCCAGCTCACCTCAGCCTTTAGAGACCCAGTACTTC.

The gene calls are TRBV30 and TRBJ1-5, with D possibly TRBD1 on 5 matching bases. The CDR3 spans 14 residues. Germline V gene lookup returns CDR1 GTSNPN and CDR2 SVGIG (reference sequence). The V end lost 3 bases, the J end lost 3 bases, and 12 bases lay between the germline ends. CDR3 sequence reads: CAWRSRGTNQPQHF. CDR3 DNA sequence: TGTGCCTGGAGATCGAGGGGAACCAATCAGCCCCAGCATTTT.

The J gene is TRBJ2-7, the V gene TRBV10-3, with 10 nucleotides matching TRBD1. With V trimmed by 4 bases and J by 0 bases, 0 bases remained unmatched. The length of the CDR3 is 14 residues. The germline gives CDR1 ENHRY, CDR2 SYGVKD. The CDR3 bases are TGTGCCATCAGTGGGACAGGGGGCTCCTACGAGCAGTACGTC. Translated: CAISGTGGSYEQYV.

The V gene is TRBV7-2, the J gene TRBJ2-3; D is unresolved. CDR1 is SGHTA and CDR2 is FQGNSA in the germline V gene. The V end was cut by 1 base, the J end by 0 bases, with 5 bases between. This CDR3 contains 14 residues. The CDR3 nucleotides read TGTGCCAGCAGCTTAGAGGCTAGCACAGATACGCAGTATTTT. This translates into CASSLEASTDTQYF.

This sequence joins TRBV2 and TRBJ1-5; no clear D. Germline CDR1 and CDR2: SNHLY and FYNNEI. V was shortened by 2 bases and J by 1 base, with 9 bases between the two germline ends. The CDR3 is made up of 15 amino acids. Here the CDR3 reads CASSERVASNQPQHF. In nucleotides, the CDR3 is TGTGCCAGCAGTGAAAGAGTAGCAAGCAATCAGCCCCAGCATTTT.

J is TRBJ2-3 and V is TRBV5-4, with 8 bases that match TRBD2. This CDR3 has 17 residues. V lost 4 bases and J lost 0; bases outside the gene matches: 10. Germline V gives CDR1 SGHNT, CDR2 YYREEE (reference sequence). CDR3 DNA sequence: TGTGCCAGCAGCCCCCGGGGCGGGGGGTCCAGCACAGATACGCAGTATTTT. Translating it yields CASSPRGGGSSTDTQYF.

This chain connects TRBV7-9 to TRBJ2-6; 8 positions agree with TRBD1. V lost 3 bases, J lost 2 bases, and 6 bases stayed unmatched. CDR1 is SEHNR and CDR2 is FQNEAQ in the germline V gene (reference sequence). The CDR3 totals 17 residues. The CDR3 DNA is TGTGCCAGCAGCTTCCCCCCAGGGGGCGCTGGGGCCAACGTCCTGACTTTC. It specifies CASSFPPGGAGANVLTF.

The chain carries TRBV29-1 and TRBJ2-2; perhaps D is TRBD1 or TRBD2 (5 bases each). The CDR3 runs to 14 residues. With 4 bases removed from V and 2 bases from J, the gap between germline ends came to 11 bases. Germline CDR1 is SQVTM and CDR2 is ANQGSEA. The CDR3 reads CSVGRDRNTGELFF. CDR3 sequence (DNA): TGCAGCGTTGGACGGGACCGAAACACCGGGGAGCTGTTTTTT.

The chain couples TRBV4-2 to TRBJ2-7; D may correspond to TRBD1 or TRBD2 (5 bases each). Germline-derived CDR1 and CDR2 are LGHNA and YNFKEQ. The ends were cut back, 4 bases at V and 0 bases at J, with 16 bases in the middle. CDR3 length: 16 residues. DNA for the CDR3: TGTGCCAGCAGCCGGCCCGGGACGGAGAGCTCCTACGAGCAGTACTTC. It encodes CASSRPGTESSYEQYF.

The chain couples TRBV6-6 to TRBJ1-2; 10 bases agree with TRBD1. CDR1 is MNHNY, CDR2 SVGAGI, per germline (reference sequence). The CDR3 is 14 amino acids. V was clipped by 5 bases and J by 9 bases; unmatched bases: 9. CDR3 protein: CASSVSGTGASYTF. CDR3 nucleotides: TGTGCCAGCAGTGTCTCCGGGACAGGGGCGAGCTACACCTTC.

The V call is TRBV18, the J call TRBJ1-6; D not resolved. V lost 0 bases, J lost 5 bases, and 8 bases lay in between. The CDR3 contains 15 residues. CDR1 is KGHSH and CDR2 is LQKENI in the germline V gene. CDR3 coding DNA: TGTGCCAGCTCACCACCGGACGGAAATAATTCACCCCTCCACTTT. Its protein product is CASSPPDGNNSPLHF.

The chain joins TRBV30 to TRBJ2-2; D not certain. The CDR3 covers 14 residues. Deletions cut 2 bases from V and 1 base from J, with 8 bases between. The germline CDR1 and CDR2 sequences are GTSNPN and SVGIG (reference sequence). CDR3 amino acids: CAWSRVGNTGELFF. CDR3 in DNA: TGTGCCTGGAGTCGAGTAGGGAACACCGGGGAGCTGTTTTTT.

The chain carries TRBV2 and TRBJ2-2; the match to TRBD1 covers 7 bases. J lost 0 bases, V lost 6 bases, and 13 bases had no gene match. This CDR3 contains 18 residues. Germline-derived CDR1 and CDR2 are SNHLY and FYNNEI. CDR3 sequence: CASRGQRSGPANTGELFF. The CDR3, as DNA: TGTGCCAGCAGGGGACAGAGGTCAGGACCGGCGAACACCGGGGAGCTGTTTTTT.

V usage is TRBV9 and J usage is TRBJ2-5; either TRBD1 or TRBD2 may fit D (5 bases each). Germline-derived CDR1 and CDR2 are SGDLS and YYNGEE. V lost 4 bases to trimming and J lost 1 base, with 14 bases between them. This CDR3 spans 15 amino acids. The CDR3 DNA reads TGTGCCAGCAGCAGACGGGACGGCTCCCAAGAGACCCAGTACTTC. Amino acids: CASSRRDGSQETQYF.

CDR3 sequence reads: CATGTRGSYEQYF. CDR3 DNA: TGTGCCACCGGGACACGAGGCTCCTACGAGCAGTACTTC. The chain employs TRBV2 and TRBJ2-7; possible D gene TRBD1, 6 bases. The germline CDR1 and CDR2 sequences are SNHLY and FYNNEI. The length of the CDR3 is 13 residues. Trimming stripped 10 bases from V and 0 bases from J, with 13 bases between. Supplemented by reference TRBV2 and TRBJ2-7, the full variable domain reads EPEVTQTPSHQVTQMGQEVILRCVPISNHLYFYWYRQILGQKVEFLVSFYNNEISEKSEIFDDQFSVERPDGSNFTLKIRSTKLEDSAMYFCATGTRGSYEQYFGPGTRLTVT.

The V call is TRBV5-1, the J call TRBJ2-2; D call uncertain. Germline V gives CDR1 SGHRS, CDR2 YFSETQ. V was trimmed by 4 bases and J by 1 base, leaving 14 bases between them. This CDR3 contains 16 residues. The chain's CDR3 is CASSPEALMNTGELFF. In DNA, the CDR3 is TGCGCCAGCAGCCCAGAGGCCTTAATGAACACCGGGGAGCTGTTTTTT.

The V gene is TRBV2, the J gene TRBJ2-7, with no clear D. Looked up from germline, CDR1 is SNHLY and CDR2 is FYNNEI. Trimming shortened V by 3 bases and J by 3 bases, and 3 bases separated the two germline ends. The CDR3 has 11 amino acids. CDR3 sequence (DNA): TGTGCCAGCAGTGACAGCTACGAGCAGTACTTC. It encodes CASSDSYEQYF.

The chain recombines TRBV5-1 with TRBJ2-2; 9 bases line up with TRBD1. The germline V gene encodes CDR1 SGHRS and CDR2 YFSETQ. The ends lost 4 bases at V and 7 bases at J; junction bases unmatched: 14. The CDR3 runs 17 residues. CDR3 in DNA: TGCGCCAGCAGCCCGCTTTCGTCGGACAGGGGTTACGGGGAGCTGTTTTTT. Translated: CASSPLSSDRGYGELFF. Full variable domain (outside the CDR3, taken from reference TRBV5-1 and TRBJ2-2): KAGVTQTPRYLIKTRGQQVTLSCSPISGHRSVSWYQQTPGQGLQFLFEYFSETQRNKGNFPGRFSGRQFSNSRSEMNVSTLELGDSALYLCASSPLSSDRGYGELFFGEGSRLTVL.

The chain carries TRBV2 and TRBJ2-1; 14 nucleotides align to TRBD2. The CDR3 is made up of 16 amino acids. The germline V gene has CDR1 SNHLY and CDR2 FYNNEI. V shed 6 bases and J 6 bases; nucleotides not matched to a gene: 7. The CDR3 reads CASRKTSGGVSNEQFF. The CDR3 DNA reads TGTGCCAGCAGGAAGACTAGCGGGGGGGTAAGCAATGAGCAGTTCTTC.

The chain recombines TRBV19 with TRBJ1-4; D possibly corresponds to TRBD1 (5 bases). Deletions cut 1 base from V and 14 bases from J, with 20 bases between. The germline V gene encodes CDR1 LNHDA and CDR2 SQIVND (reference sequence). The CDR3 has 15 amino acids. For the CDR3, the DNA is TGTGCCAGTAGTATAGGCGGCCAGGGCGCGAGGTATCTGTTTTTT. It encodes CASSIGGQGARYLFF. The full variable domain, rest sourced from reference TRBV19 and TRBJ1-4, is DGGITQSPKYLFRKEGQNVTLSCEQNLNHDAMYWYRQDPGQGLRLIYYSQIVNDFQKGDIAEGYSVSREKKESFPLTVTSAQKNPTAFYLCASSIGGQGARYLFFGSGTQLSVL.